This entry describes one T cell receptor beta chain. Its specificity is unknown. With 2 bases clipped from V and 4 bases from J, the junction kept 1 base outside the gene matches. Germline V gives CDR1 WNHNN, CDR2 SYGVQD (reference sequence). CDR3 length: 13 residues. Generated by immunoSEQ multiplex PCR, the TCRdb table keeps only in-frame clones and is missing some. The top ten clones hold about 3% of a sample with fewer than 150,000 clones, more than 70% of them seen once. This sample stems from a study of T cell responses to AZD1222 COVID-19 vaccine. Study findings and constraints: It was only a handful of AZD1222 recipients who were seropositive at baseline. Clonal diversity was possibly underestimated, and the donors were mostly white British, with more females. Dominant CD4 TCR responses targeted spike regions 160-218 and 743-854.

The chain employs TRBV10-1 and TRBJ1-2; 7 nucleotides align to TRBD1. The source was peripheral blood, collected 28 days after the second AZD1222 dose. This sequence was found in an adult who received the AZD1222 COVID-19 vaccine. The CDR3 region has the DNA TGCGCCAGCAGTGAGGCAGGGGGCTATGGCTACACCTTC. Its protein product is CASSEAGGYGYTF.